This TCR beta chain was found in a study of CD8+ T cells in alopecia areata. This clone was observed once. The CDR3 loop spans 18 amino acids. The V segment lost 4 bases and the J segment 10 bases; nucleotides outside the gene matches: 15. CDR1 SEHNR and CDR2 FQNEAQ come from the germline V gene (reference sequence). Reverse transcribed after extraction, RNA yielded cDNA as the sequencing template. TCRdb keeps only in-frame clones here, not all; method: immunoSEQ multiplex PCR. This sample yields hundreds of thousands of clones, of which about 60% are seen a single time; roughly 0.47% belongs to the top ten.

The source was CD4+ T cells sorted from blood, collected at week 0. The J gene is TRBJ2-1, the V gene TRBV7-9, with 14 bases lining up with TRBD2. This TCR came from a human donor with alopecia areata. CDR3 DNA sequence: TGTGCCAGCAGCTCCCAAACTTTGACTAGCGGGAGGGCATTCGAGCAGTTCTTC. Translation: CASSSQTLTSGRAFEQFF.